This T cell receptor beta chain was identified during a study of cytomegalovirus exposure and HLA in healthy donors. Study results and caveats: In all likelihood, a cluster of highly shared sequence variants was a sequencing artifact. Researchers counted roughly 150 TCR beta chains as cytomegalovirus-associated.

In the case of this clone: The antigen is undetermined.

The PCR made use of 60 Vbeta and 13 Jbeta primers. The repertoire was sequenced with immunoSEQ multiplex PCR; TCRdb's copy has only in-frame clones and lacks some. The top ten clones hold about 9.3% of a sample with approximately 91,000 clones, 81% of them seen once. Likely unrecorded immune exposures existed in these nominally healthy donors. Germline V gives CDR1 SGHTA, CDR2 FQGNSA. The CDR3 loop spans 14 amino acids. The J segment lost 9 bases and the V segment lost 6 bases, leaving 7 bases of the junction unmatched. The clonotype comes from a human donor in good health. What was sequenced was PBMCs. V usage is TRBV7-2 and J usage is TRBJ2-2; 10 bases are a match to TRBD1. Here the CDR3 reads CASRARQGARELFF. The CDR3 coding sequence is TGTGCCAGCAGAGCTAGACAGGGGGCCCGGGAGCTGTTTTTT.